These 2 T cell receptor beta chains share one sample of origin, sequenced in a study of blood T cell repertoires in COVID-19. Data came from immunoSEQ multiplex PCR; TCRdb stores just in-frame clones and leaves some out. The sample comprises approximately 100,000 clones, 70% to 85% of which are singletons, and 10% rests with the top ten. Sequenced material: peripheral blood. All receptors derive from a man in his 70s with acute or convalescent COVID-19.

The V call is TRBV18, the J call TRBJ2-3, with a tentative D call TRBD1 (6 bases). The length of the CDR3 is 14 residues. Germline V gene lookup returns CDR1 KGHSH and CDR2 LQKENI. The V and J ends lost 3 bases and 2 bases respectively, with 9 bases between them. In nucleotides, the CDR3 is TGTGCCAGCTCACCCTACAGGGACACAGATACGCAGTATTTT. It encodes CASSPYRDTDTQYF.

The V gene is TRBV29-1, the J gene TRBJ1-1; D perhaps matches TRBD1 (5 bases). V gave up 2 bases and J gave up 4 bases, with 8 bases separating them. The CDR3 extends over 12 amino acids. Per germline, CDR1 SQVTM and CDR2 ANQGSEA. CDR3 residues: CSVEQGVTEAFF. The CDR3 DNA is TGCAGCGTTGAACAGGGTGTCACTGAAGCTTTCTTT.